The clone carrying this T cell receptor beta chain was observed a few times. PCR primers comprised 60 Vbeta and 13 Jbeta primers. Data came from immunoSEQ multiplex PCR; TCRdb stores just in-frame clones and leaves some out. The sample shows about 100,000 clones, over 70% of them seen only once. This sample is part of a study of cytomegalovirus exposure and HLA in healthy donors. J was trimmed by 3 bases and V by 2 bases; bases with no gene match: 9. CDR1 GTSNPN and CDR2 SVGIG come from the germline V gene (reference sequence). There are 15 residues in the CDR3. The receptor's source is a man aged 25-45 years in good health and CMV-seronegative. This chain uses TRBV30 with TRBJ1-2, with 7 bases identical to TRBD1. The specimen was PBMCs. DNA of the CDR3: TGTGCCTGGAGTACAACGACAGGGTGGTACTATGGCTACACCTTC. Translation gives CAWSTTTGWYYGYTF.